A selection of T cell receptor beta chains follows, all from one sample in a study of low-dose radiotherapy and immunotherapy resistance in tumors. TCRdb reprocessed the reads with MiXCR, giving one entry per CDR3 protein. The sample shows around 90,000 distinct CDR3 sequences, 15% to 20% of them seen only once. Sample: PBMCs, taken before treatment. Every receptor here comes from a male donor with prostate cancer. Both conserved end residues are part of each CDR3. The D gene is left open where the match is weak. Clone size is stated in some rows and not others, as once, few, many or a class when expanded.

CDR3 protein: CASSSKAGVYNEQFF
CDR3 DNA: TGTGCCAGCAGTTCGAAAGCGGGAGTCTACAATGAGCAGTTCTTC
J gene: TRBJ2-1
D gene: TRBD2
V gene: TRBV2
clone size: -

CDR3 protein: CATSDSGTGISSYNEQFF
CDR3 DNA: TGTGCCACCAGTGATTCCGGGACAGGGATTAGCTCCTACAATGAGCAGTTCTTC
J gene: TRBJ2-1
D gene: TRBD1
V gene: TRBV24-1
clone size: -

CDR3 protein: CASSQDPAGGSTDTQYF
CDR3 DNA: TGTGCCAGCAGCCAAGATCCAGCGGGGGGGAGCACAGATACGCAGTATTTT
J gene: TRBJ2-3
D gene: TRBD2
V gene: TRBV3-1
clone size: many

CDR3 protein: CASSIGTSGNHEQYF
CDR3 DNA: TGTGCCAGCAGCATCGGGACTAGCGGGAACCACGAGCAGTACTTC
J gene: TRBJ2-7
D gene: TRBD2
V gene: TRBV7-3
clone size: many

CDR3 protein: CASSPSSAQETQYF
CDR3 DNA: TGTGCCAGCAGTCCTAGCAGCGCTCAAGAGACCCAGTACTTC
J gene: TRBJ2-5
D gene: -
V gene: TRBV6-6
clone size: many

CDR3 protein: CAWRSGTTNTGELFF
CDR3 DNA: TGTGCCTGGAGGTCGGGGACAACAAACACCGGGGAGCTGTTTTTT
J gene: TRBJ2-2
D gene: -
V gene: TRBV30
clone size: many

CDR3 protein: CSARDPWGTDTQYF
CDR3 DNA: TGCAGTGCTAGGGACCCCTGGGGCACAGATACGCAGTATTTT
J gene: TRBJ2-3
D gene: -
V gene: TRBV20-1
clone size: many

CDR3 protein: CAIKDGKYYEQYF
CDR3 DNA: TGTGCCATCAAGGACGGGAAGTACTACGAGCAGTACTTC
J gene: TRBJ2-7
D gene: -
V gene: TRBV10-3
clone size: few

CDR3 protein: CASSYWYRYNSPLHF
CDR3 DNA: TGTGCCAGCAGTTATTGGTACAGGTATAATTCACCCCTCCACTTT
J gene: TRBJ1-6
D gene: -
V gene: TRBV28
clone size: few

CDR3 protein: CASSRDRTDTQYF
CDR3 DNA: TGTGCCAGCAGCCGGGACCGCACAGATACGCAGTATTTT
J gene: TRBJ2-3
D gene: -
V gene: TRBV7-9
clone size: many

CDR3 protein: CASGPMTGGAYNEQFF
CDR3 DNA: TGTGCCAGCGGACCTATGACAGGGGGCGCCTACAATGAGCAGTTCTTC
J gene: TRBJ2-1
D gene: TRBD1
V gene: TRBV5-3
clone size: many

CDR3 protein: CASSSGHNQETQYF
CDR3 DNA: TGCGCCAGCAGCTCAGGACATAACCAAGAGACCCAGTACTTC
J gene: TRBJ2-5
D gene: -
V gene: TRBV5-1
clone size: many

CDR3 protein: CSVAGGGNTIYF
CDR3 DNA: TGCAGCGTTGCAGGTGGAGGGAACACCATATATTTT
J gene: TRBJ1-3
D gene: -
V gene: TRBV29-1
clone size: many

CDR3 protein: CASKQDHVSGNTIYF
CDR3 DNA: TGTGCCAGCAAACAGGACCATGTCTCTGGAAACACCATATATTTT
J gene: TRBJ1-3
D gene: -
V gene: TRBV6-2/TRBV6-3
clone size: many